The 23 T cell receptor beta chains below come from one sample, sequenced in a study of shared clonotypes between healthy human individuals. Sequencing used immunoSEQ multiplex PCR; TCRdb keeps in-frame clones, though not all of them. The top ten hold 1.8% of the sample, which has 550,000 to 850,000 clones, 72% seen once. Sequencing input: memory CD4+ T cells sorted from blood. The subset: CD45RA-negative fraction. The receptors come from a woman aged 25 to 45 in good health.

This clone was observed a few times. The chain is built from TRBV7-2 and TRBJ2-1, with 13 positions matching TRBD2. The CDR3 contains 18 residues. CDR1 and CDR2 from the germline V gene are SGHTA and FQGNSA. The J segment lost 4 bases and the V segment lost 5 bases, leaving 11 bases of the junction unmatched. The CDR3: CASSNQPGLAGRYNEQFF. The DNA for the CDR3 is TGTGCCAGCAGCAACCAACCGGGACTAGCGGGAAGATACAATGAGCAGTTCTTC.

V and J are TRBV28 and TRBJ1-2; D unclear. The CDR3 sequence is 14 residues long. V lost 5 bases, J lost 8 bases, and 18 bases lay in between. The V gene's germline CDR1 is MDHEN and CDR2 SYDVKM. The CDR3 DNA reads TGTGCCAGCAGTCCGGAGTCCCGGCCGGTGGGCTACACCTTC. Translated, it gives CASSPESRPVGYTF.

In this sample, this clone turned up a few times. The V gene is TRBV6-4, the J gene TRBJ2-1, with 8 bases fitting TRBD2. Per germline, CDR1 MRHNA and CDR2 SNTAGT. J was trimmed by 9 bases and V by 0 bases; bases with no gene match: 7. CDR3 size: 15 residues. The CDR3 DNA is TGTGCCAGCAGTGACTCGAGCCTAGCGGGTAGTGAGCAGTTCTTC. Protein: CASSDSSLAGSEQFF.

This clone has a handful of counts. This rearrangement joins TRBV6-5 to TRBJ2-7; D call uncertain. The CDR3 length is 12 residues. Between the trimmed V and J ends, which lost 7 bases and 2 bases, there was a span of 9 bases. CDR1 and CDR2 (germline): MNHEY, SVGAGI. This CDR3 reads CASTGQTYEQYF. CDR3 DNA: TGTGCCAGCACCGGTCAAACCTACGAGCAGTACTTC.

This clone showed up just a few times. V is TRBV25-1 and J is TRBJ2-5; D unclear. V shed 0 bases and J shed 5 bases, with 10 bases lying between them. In germline, CDR1 is MGHDK, CDR2 SYGVNS. The CDR3 extends over 14 amino acids. This chain's CDR3 is CASSEYTGSETQYF. Written as DNA, the CDR3 is TGTGCCAGCAGTGAATATACCGGGTCGGAGACCCAGTACTTC.

This clone occurred a few times. V and J are TRBV28 and TRBJ2-7; D is tentatively TRBD1 or TRBD2 (6 bases each). The CDR3 loop spans 14 amino acids. Trimming shortened V by 5 bases and J by 2 bases, and 13 bases separated the two germline ends. Germline V CDR1 and CDR2: MDHEN, SYDVKM. CDR3 DNA: TGTGCCAGCAGTCAAGGGGGGCCCCCCTACGAGCAGTACTTC. It yields the protein CASSQGGPPYEQYF.

This chain connects TRBV6-1 to TRBJ1-2; TRBD1 aligns across 7 bases. The length of the CDR3 is 12 residues. In germline, CDR1 is MNHNS, CDR2 SASEGT. With 6 bases clipped from V and 7 bases from J, the junction kept 5 bases outside the gene matches. The CDR3 DNA reads as TGTGCCAGCAGGAAGACAGGGTCTGGCTACACCTTC. It translates to CASRKTGSGYTF.

This clone was observed once. This CDR3 is also generated by other DNA sequences in the sample. The chain carries TRBV2 and TRBJ2-5, with D uncertain. The CDR3 consists of 11 residues. V lost 2 bases and J lost 5, with 3 bases in between. Germline CDR1 and CDR2: SNHLY and FYNNEI. CDR3: CASSEPETQYF. CDR3 DNA: TGTGCCAGCAGTGAACCGGAGACCCAGTACTTC.

With regard to this clone: Other DNA sequences from this sample encode an identical CDR3 as well. The genes are TRBV5-1 and TRBJ1-5; D perhaps matches TRBD1 (5 bases). From germline, CDR1 is SGHRS and CDR2 YFSETQ. This CDR3 has 14 residues. The V gene lost 0 bases and the J gene lost 7 bases, with 11 bases spanning the gap. Here the CDR3 DNA reads TGCGCCAGCAGCTTGGGACAGCAGGGCCAGCCCCAGCATTTT. Translated: CASSLGQQGQPQHF.

About this clone: This sample also contains other DNA sequences that code for the same CDR3. The chain carries TRBV5-1 and TRBJ2-2, with a possible D match to TRBD1 (5 bases). V lost 6 bases and J lost 3, with 12 bases in between. CDR3 length: 14 residues. Germline CDR1 and CDR2: SGHRS and YFSETQ. Written as DNA, the CDR3 is TGCGCCAGCAATGGGGTAGGGGACACCGGGGAGCTGTTTTTT. This gives the protein CASNGVGDTGELFF.

The genes are TRBV11-2 and TRBJ1-4; possibly TRBD1 for D (6 bases). Trimming removed 0 bases from V and 2 bases from J, with 10 bases in between. Germline CDR1 is SGHAT and CDR2 is FQNNGV. The CDR3 is 16 residues long. This CDR3 reads CASSLEQGGTNEKLFF. The CDR3 region has the DNA TGTGCCAGCAGCTTAGAACAGGGTGGGACTAATGAAAAACTGTTTTTT.

This chain uses TRBV11-2 with TRBJ2-1; weak D call: TRBD2 (6 bases). The CDR3 has 17 amino acids. Trimming cost V 1 base and J 3 bases, with 16 bases left between them. Germline V CDR1 and CDR2: SGHAT, FQNNGV. This chain's CDR3 is CASSLGVLAGHYNEQFF. The CDR3 nucleotides read TGTGCCAGCAGCTTAGGGGTGCTCGCGGGGCACTACAATGAGCAGTTCTTC.

The chain has TRBV10-1 and TRBJ2-7; 10 positions match TRBD2. There are 15 residues in the CDR3. Trimming cost V 6 bases and J 3 bases; bases outside gene matches: 8. Germline V lookup: CDR1 WNHNN, CDR2 SYGVQD (reference sequence). CDR3 DNA sequence: TGCGCCAGCAGCCCCGAACTAGCGGGAATCTACGAGCAGTACTTC. Residues: CASSPELAGIYEQYF.

The chain combines TRBV21-1 with TRBJ2-7; TRBD2 is taken as the D call from the table, unchecked against the DNA. TRBV21-1 is a pseudogene locus. This CDR3 has 16 residues. The CDR3 spells CASSKGLAGSIYEQYF. DNA for the CDR3: TGTGCCAGCAGCAAAGGCCTAGCGGGAAGTATCTACGAGCAGTACTTC.

V and J are TRBV18 and TRBJ2-7; D possibly corresponds to TRBD2 (5 bases). Trimming cost V 3 bases and J 5 bases, with 11 bases left between them. The CDR3 contains 13 residues. Germline V gene sequence: CDR1 KGHSH, CDR2 LQKENI. This chain's CDR3 is CASSPGVGDEQYF. In DNA form, the CDR3 reads TGTGCCAGCTCACCCGGGGTTGGGGACGAGCAGTACTTC.

The chain carries TRBV4-1 and TRBJ2-1; 10 bases match TRBD2. Germline V gene lookup returns CDR1 MGHRA and CDR2 YSYEKL. V gave up 2 bases and J gave up 9 bases; unmatched junction bases: 10. The CDR3 has 16 residues. CDR3: CASSQFLAGAQPEQFF. The CDR3 DNA is TGCGCCAGCAGCCAATTTCTAGCGGGAGCTCAACCTGAGCAGTTCTTC.

This clone has at least ten counts. The chain employs TRBV14 and TRBJ2-3; 7 nucleotides match TRBD2. Trimming cost V 0 bases and J 9 bases; bases outside gene matches: 15. Germline V gene sequence: CDR1 SGHDN, CDR2 FVKESK. The CDR3 is 17 amino acids. The CDR3: CASSQDYTGLRTRTQYF. The CDR3 DNA sequence: TGTGCCAGCAGCCAAGATTACACCGGGCTTAGGACTAGGACGCAGTATTTT.

Remarks on this clone: A much larger clone differs from this one at a single base, so this may be a read error. Other DNA sequences within the sample encode an identical CDR3. The chain uses TRBV2 and TRBJ2-2; D is unresolved. CDR3 size: 13 residues. The V gene lost 5 bases and the J gene lost 1 base, with 5 bases spanning the gap. The germline V gene encodes CDR1 SNHLY and CDR2 FYNNEI. The CDR3 here is CASSRENTGELFF. Here the CDR3 DNA reads TGTGCCAGCAGTCGAGAGAACACCGGGGAGCTGTTTTTT. The full variable domain, completed using reference TRBV2 and TRBJ2-2, is EPEVTQTPSHQVTQMGQEVILRCVPISNHLYFYWYRQILGQKVEFLVSFYNNEISEKSEIFDDQFSVERPDGSNFTLKIRSTKLEDSAMYFCASSRENTGELFFGEGSRLTVL.

In its sample, this clone was seen a few times. This chain connects TRBV9 to TRBJ1-5; D unclear. The CDR3 spans 14 residues. Germline CDR1 is SGDLS and CDR2 is YYNGEE. Trimming pared 2 bases from V and 7 bases from J, leaving 13 bases between. This chain's CDR3 is CASSVIPDGQPQHF. CDR3 nucleotide sequence: TGTGCCAGCAGCGTGATCCCTGATGGGCAGCCCCAGCATTTT.

This clone appeared a few times. This chain joins TRBV19 and TRBJ1-5; the D gene is possibly TRBD1 (6 bases). V lost 6 bases and J lost 7, with 19 bases in between. There are 15 residues in the CDR3. Germline V gene sequence: CDR1 LNHDA, CDR2 SQIVND (reference sequence). CDR3 in DNA: TGTGCCAGTAGCCAGATAAAACAGGGAGGCCAGCCCCAGCATTTT. It yields the protein CASSQIKQGGQPQHF. The complete variable domain, with remaining parts taken from reference TRBV19 and TRBJ1-5, reads DGGITQSPKYLFRKEGQNVTLSCEQNLNHDAMYWYRQDPGQGLRLIYYSQIVNDFQKGDIAEGYSVSREKKESFPLTVTSAQKNPTAFYLCASSQIKQGGQPQHFGDGTRLSIL.

This clone came up a few times. The V gene is TRBV14, the J gene TRBJ2-6; tentative D call: TRBD1 (6 bases). Per the germline V gene, CDR1 is SGHDN and CDR2 is FVKESK. This CDR3 spans 18 amino acids. The ends were cut back, 4 bases at V and 0 bases at J, with 16 bases in the middle. CDR3 sequence (DNA): TGTGCCAGCAGCCCCAACAACAGGGCAGTCTCTGGGGCCAACGTCCTGACTTTC. Translated, it gives CASSPNNRAVSGANVLTF.

This chain uses TRBV5-1 with TRBJ2-7; D is ambiguous. V was pared by 2 bases and J by 7 bases, with 10 bases between. Looked up from germline, CDR1 is SGHRS and CDR2 is YFSETQ. This CDR3 has 12 residues. The CDR3 is CASSFEGQEQYF. CDR3 nucleotides: TGCGCCAGCAGCTTTGAAGGGCAAGAGCAGTACTTC.

The chain employs TRBV7-9 and TRBJ1-5, with 8 bases fitting TRBD1. V was pared by 5 bases and J by 6 bases, with 6 bases of the junction left unmatched. Germline V gene data show CDR1 as SEHNR and CDR2 as FQNEAQ (reference sequence). CDR3 size: 14 residues. Here the CDR3 reads CASSLGQGSQPQHF. CDR3 DNA sequence: TGTGCCAGCAGCCTTGGACAGGGAAGTCAGCCCCAGCATTTT. The whole variable domain, remainder taken from reference TRBV7-9 and TRBJ1-5, is DTGVSQNPRHKITKRGQNVTFRCDPISEHNRLYWYRQTLGQGPEFLTYFQNEAQLEKSRLLSDRFSAERPKGSFSTLEIQRTEQGDSAMYLCASSLGQGSQPQHFGDGTRLSIL.